This TCR beta chain appears in the sequencing data of a study of identical twins. The sample holds a few counts of this clonotype. The germline CDR1 and CDR2 sequences are GTSNPN and SVGIG (reference sequence). The CDR3 consists of 13 residues. TCRdb re-derived calls from the 5' RACE reads in MiXCR, one entry per CDR3 protein. The sample carries around 230,000 distinct CDR3 sequences, around 6.5% recorded once. The same specimen was also included in a second study, on T cells expressing NK-cell markers.

Sequencing was done on a sample of CD8+ T cells sorted from blood. This clonotype originated in a woman between 18 and 29 years old in good health. V and J are TRBV30 and TRBJ1-4; 7 bases agree with TRBD1. This chain's CDR3 is CALWGQRNEKLFF. CDR3 DNA sequence: TGTGCACTCTGGGGACAGCGAAATGAAAAACTGTTTTTT. The full variable domain, rest sourced from reference TRBV30 and TRBJ1-4, is SQTIHQWPATLVQPVGSPLSLECTVEGTSNPNLYWYRQAAGRGLQLLFYSVGIGQISSEVPQNLSASRPQDRQFILSSKKLLLSDSGFYLCALWGQRNEKLFFGSGTQLSVL.